One and the same sample provided the 17 T cell receptor beta chains below, sequenced in a study of Graves' ophthalmopathy and Graves' hyperthyroidism. Amplification of the TCR beta CDR3 regions used RNA transcripts (as template). The authors performed first-round RT-PCR with HTBI primers and then a second-round multiplex PCR. Via MiXCR, TCRdb re-called the multiplex PCR reads, giving one row per CDR3 protein. The sample has over 150,000 distinct CDR3 sequences, more than 30% seen once. The sequenced sample consisted of peripheral blood. The source is a woman between 35 and 50 years old with Graves' ophthalmopathy.

This clonotype was detected ten times or more. The V call is TRBV5-1, the J call TRBJ1-2; TRBD1 matches at 10 bases. The CDR3 is 16 amino acids. V trimming: 0 bases; J trimming: 12 bases; junction bases outside the gene matches: 14. Per the germline V gene, CDR1 is SGHRS and CDR2 is YFSETQ. CDR3 residues: CASSLAGGRDRGLHTF. CDR3 nucleotides: TGCGCCAGCAGCTTGGCCGGGGGACGGGACAGGGGACTCCACACCTTC.

The chain uses TRBV6-1 and TRBJ1-1; D perhaps matches TRBD1 (6 bases). The CDR3 has 15 amino acids. Trimming removed 7 bases at V and 2 bases at J, with 17 bases between. Per germline, CDR1 MNHNS and CDR2 SASEGT. CDR3 amino acids: CASKDTGTSNTEAFF. The CDR3 DNA reads TGTGCCAGCAAGGACACAGGGACATCAAACACTGAAGCTTTCTTT.

The chain links TRBV4-2 to TRBJ2-6; 11 positions agree with TRBD1. Per the germline V gene, CDR1 is LGHNA and CDR2 is YNFKEQ. The CDR3 spans 20 residues. The junction had 11 bases not matched to a gene; V was cut back by 4 bases and J by 0 bases. CDR3 amino acids: CASSPGTGGRSPSGANVLTF. The CDR3 bases are TGTGCCAGCAGCCCGGGGACAGGGGGGCGATCCCCCTCTGGGGCCAACGTCCTGACTTTC.

Many counts were recorded for this clonotype. The rearrangement joins TRBV18 to TRBJ2-7; D is ambiguous. This CDR3 is 15 amino acids long. The germline V gene encodes CDR1 KGHSH and CDR2 LQKENI. The V and J ends lost 0 bases and 4 bases respectively, with 13 bases between them. The CDR3: CASSPPIGPPYEQYF. DNA of the CDR3: TGTGCCAGCTCACCACCGATAGGCCCCCCTTACGAGCAGTACTTC.

The J gene is TRBJ2-5, the V gene TRBV6-4, with TRBD1 matching 8 bases. Germline V CDR1 and CDR2: MRHNA, SNTAGT. V lost 6 bases, J lost 9 bases, and 9 bases stayed unmatched. The CDR3 consists of 13 residues. The CDR3: CASSSDRGQPQYF. DNA for the CDR3: TGTGCCAGCAGCTCTGACAGGGGCCAGCCCCAGTACTTC.

The chain links TRBV27 to TRBJ1-1, with D perhaps TRBD1 (5 bases). The CDR3 length is 15 residues. V lost 8 bases and J lost 1, with 17 bases in between. CDR1 MNHEY and CDR2 SMNVEV come from the germline V gene (reference sequence). CDR3 coding DNA: TGTGCCAGCTTGATAGGAGGGGCGGGGAACACTGAAGCTTTCTTT. It translates to CASLIGGAGNTEAFF.

This clonotype occurred many times. The genes are TRBV6-4 and TRBJ1-2; D is undetermined. CDR3 length: 13 residues. Germline V gene lookup returns CDR1 MRHNA and CDR2 SNTAGT. Trimming took 2 bases from V and 5 from J, leaving 9 bases between them. The CDR3 loop reads CASSDGAGYGYTF. For the CDR3, the DNA is TGTGCCAGCAGTGACGGCGCGGGGTATGGCTACACCTTC.

This clonotype was recorded only once. This rearrangement joins TRBV28 to TRBJ1-2, with a weak D call TRBD1 (6 bases). This CDR3 is built from 13 residues. Between the trimmed V and J ends, which lost 5 bases and 8 bases, there was a span of 15 bases. CDR1 is MDHEN, CDR2 SYDVKM, per germline. The CDR3, as DNA: TGTGCCAGCAGTGTACAGGGACTGCCCGGCTACACCTTC. It yields the protein CASSVQGLPGYTF.

This clonotype was picked up many times. The V gene is TRBV6-1, the J gene TRBJ1-1; D perhaps matches TRBD1 (6 bases). This CDR3 has 15 residues. Trimming removed 2 bases at V and 1 base at J, with 11 bases between. Germline-derived CDR1 and CDR2 are MNHNS and SASEGT. The CDR3 sequence is CASSEMAGANTEAFF. The CDR3 DNA is TGTGCCAGCAGTGAAATGGCAGGGGCGAACACTGAAGCTTTCTTT.

V gene TRBV6-1 combines with J gene TRBJ2-5; 7 bases line up with TRBD2. The CDR3 runs to 14 residues. The germline V gene has CDR1 MNHNS and CDR2 SASEGT. After removal of 7 bases from V and 7 bases from J, the junction contained 12 bases not matched to a gene. CDR3 residues: CASTLGEGLGTQYF. CDR3 in DNA: TGTGCCAGCACCCTCGGGGAGGGCTTGGGGACCCAGTACTTC.

Concerning this clonotype itself: Compared with germline, one end of the junction differs, possibly owing to a read error. The V gene is TRBV7-7, the J gene TRBJ1-6, with D hard to call. The germline V gene encodes CDR1 SSHAT and CDR2 FNYEAQ (reference sequence). The CDR3 runs to 16 residues. The CDR3 DNA sequence: TGTGCTAGCAGCTTAGGGCTGAGCTCCTATAATTCACCCCTCCACTTT. Translating it yields CASSLGLSSYNSPLHF.

The DNA for the CDR3 is TGTGCCAGCAGACCACAGGGCTCTCGGGCTGAAGCTTTCTTT. Amino acids: CASRPQGSRAEAFF. The rearrangement joins TRBV6-2 or TRBV6-3 to TRBJ1-1, with a weak D call TRBD1 (6 bases). V gave up 6 bases and J gave up 6 bases, with 17 bases separating them. The CDR3 consists of 14 residues. Germline CDR1 MNHEY, CDR2 SVGEGT.

This chain connects TRBV30 to TRBJ2-4; the D is unclear. Germline V gene lookup returns CDR1 GTSNPN and CDR2 SVGIG (reference sequence). V dropped 1 base and J dropped 3 bases, with 10 bases sitting between them. The CDR3 length is 14 residues. The CDR3 DNA follows: TGTGCCTGGAGTGGGAGCGTCGTCAAAAACATTCAGTACTTC. This translates into CAWSGSVVKNIQYF.

This clonotype was recorded at least ten times. An end of the junction differs from the germline gene, which may be a read error. The chain combines TRBV10-3 with TRBJ2-5, with TRBD1 identical over 9 bases. Per germline, CDR1 ENHRY and CDR2 SYGVKD. This CDR3 has 11 amino acids. CDR3 nucleotides: TGTGCCATCAGTCAGGGACAGGGCCTTCACTTC. It is translated as CAISQGQGLHF.

As concerns this clonotype: One junction end disagrees with the germline gene, perhaps due to a read error. This chain links TRBV2 with TRBJ1-1; a possible D gene is TRBD1 (5 bases). Germline values: CDR1 SNHLY, CDR2 FYNNEI. The CDR3 is 13 amino acids. CDR3 DNA sequence: TGTGCCGGCAGTGAGGGGACTTTATTTGCAGCTTTCTTT. This codes for CAGSEGTLFAAFF.

This clonotype occurred a few times. The chain recombines TRBV12-3 or TRBV12-4 with TRBJ2-7; 9 nucleotides align to TRBD1. J gave up 6 bases and V 3 bases, and 6 bases lay outside the gene matches. This CDR3 spans 14 amino acids. The CDR3 protein is CASSFWTGESEQYF. The CDR3 DNA reads TGTGCCAGCAGTTTTTGGACAGGGGAGAGCGAGCAGTACTTC.

The chain employs TRBV6-2 or TRBV6-3 and TRBJ1-6; D gene uncertain. The CDR3 extends over 13 amino acids. V dropped 3 bases and J dropped 8 bases, with 8 bases sitting between them. The V gene's germline CDR1 is MNHEY and CDR2 SVGEGT. CDR3 protein: CASSYAEDSPLHF. The CDR3 DNA reads as TGTGCCAGCAGTTATGCAGAGGATTCACCCCTCCACTTT.